This TCR beta chain stems from a study of cytomegalovirus exposure and HLA in healthy donors. The wider study: For the roughly 390 genotyped donors, more than 80% fell within the Caucasian-associated ancestry cluster.

The CDR3 loop spans 14 amino acids. Unmatched junction bases numbered 2, after V lost 3 bases and J lost 5 bases. Germline V gives CDR1 SNHLY, CDR2 FYNNEI. The PCR made use of 60 Vbeta and 13 Jbeta primers. Sequencing was performed with immunoSEQ multiplex PCR; in TCRdb, only in-frame clones are kept and a portion is missing. The table lists under 300,000 clones, approximately 80% of them singletons. The sequenced sample consisted of PBMCs. The source is a woman between 55 and 75 years old in good health and CMV-seropositive. This chain links TRBV2 with TRBJ2-3; 10 nucleotides line up with TRBD2. In DNA form, the CDR3 reads TGTGCCAGCAGTGAGGCTAGCGGGAGAGATACGCAGTATTTT. Encoded protein: CASSEASGRDTQYF.